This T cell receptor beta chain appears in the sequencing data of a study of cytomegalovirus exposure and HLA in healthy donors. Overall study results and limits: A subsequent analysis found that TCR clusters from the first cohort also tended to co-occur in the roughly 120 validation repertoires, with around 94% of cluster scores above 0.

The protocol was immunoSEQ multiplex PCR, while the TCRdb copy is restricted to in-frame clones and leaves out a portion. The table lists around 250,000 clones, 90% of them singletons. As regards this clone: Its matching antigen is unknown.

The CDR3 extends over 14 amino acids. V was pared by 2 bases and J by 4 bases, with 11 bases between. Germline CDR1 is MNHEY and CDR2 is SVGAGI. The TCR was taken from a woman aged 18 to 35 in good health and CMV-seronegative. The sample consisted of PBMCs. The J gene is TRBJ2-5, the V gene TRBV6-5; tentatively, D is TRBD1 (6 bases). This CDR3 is CASSYQTGGETQYF. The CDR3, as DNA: TGTGCCAGCAGTTACCAGACAGGAGGAGAGACCCAGTACTTC.